A single sample gave rise to the 25 T cell receptor beta chains below, sequenced in a study of OX40 agonist ivuxolimab in advanced cancers. Method: immunoSEQ multiplex PCR; TCRdb's copy keeps in-frame clones and lacks some. The sample records under 95,000 clones, roughly nine tenths being singletons. The input for sequencing was CD4+ or CD8+ T cells sorted from blood, taken in a trial of the OX40 agonist ivuxolimab. The receptors derive from an adult with an advanced solid tumor such as melanoma, head and neck, liver or kidney cancer.

The chain links TRBV7-3 to TRBJ2-1; no reliable D call. The CDR3 extends over 15 amino acids. V shed 4 bases and J shed 0 bases, with 10 bases lying between them. The V gene's germline CDR1 is SGHTA and CDR2 FQGTGA. The DNA of the CDR3 is TGTGCCAGCAGCTCGAATGCAGGCTCCTACAATGAGCAGTTCTTC. This encodes CASSSNAGSYNEQFF.

This chain connects TRBV6-1 to TRBJ1-1; TRBD1 matches at 7 bases. After removal of 7 bases from V and 0 bases from J, the junction contained 5 bases not matched to a gene. CDR3 length equals 14 residues. Germline V lookup: CDR1 MNHNS, CDR2 SASEGT. In nucleotides, the CDR3 is TGTGCCAGCATTGAGGGACAGATGAACACTGAAGCTTTCTTT. This sequence encodes CASIEGQMNTEAFF.

The chain combines TRBV7-8 with TRBJ2-7; 7 bases are shared with TRBD1. V shed 5 bases and J 6 bases; nucleotides not matched to a gene: 7. The CDR3 sequence is 13 residues long. Germline values: CDR1 SGHVS, CDR2 FQNEAQ. CDR3 in DNA: TGTGCCAGCAGCCGACGACAGGGCGGCGAGCAGTACTTC. Protein product: CASSRRQGGEQYF.

This clone turned up a few times. This rearrangement joins TRBV7-8 to TRBJ2-5, with 7 bases lining up with TRBD1. The CDR3 is made up of 13 amino acids. Per the germline V gene, CDR1 is SGHVS and CDR2 is FQNEAQ. The V segment lost 4 bases and the J segment 2 bases; nucleotides outside the gene matches: 1. The CDR3 loop is CASSSRGQETQYF. CDR3 DNA sequence: TGTGCCAGCAGCTCCAGGGGGCAAGAGACCCAGTACTTC.

The chain is built from TRBV6-1 and TRBJ1-1; perhaps TRBD1 as D (6 bases). V was pared by 5 bases and J by 1 base, with 14 bases between. CDR1 is MNHNS, CDR2 SASEGT, per germline. The CDR3 has 15 amino acids. The CDR3 loop reads CASSFLEQGNTEAFF. CDR3 in DNA: TGTGCCAGCAGTTTCTTAGAACAGGGGAACACTGAAGCTTTCTTT.

This clone was observed a single time. This rearrangement joins TRBV5-1 to TRBJ1-2; 7 nucleotides match TRBD1. After removal of 1 base from V and 6 bases from J, the junction contained 9 bases not matched to a gene. Germline assignment: CDR1 SGHRS and CDR2 YFSETQ. This CDR3 is 15 amino acids long. The CDR3 sequence is CASSLLPDRVDGYTF. The CDR3 DNA reads TGCGCCAGCAGCTTGCTACCTGACAGGGTAGATGGCTACACCTTC. The full variable domain, with the rest looked up from reference TRBV5-1 and TRBJ1-2, is KAGVTQTPRYLIKTRGQQVTLSCSPISGHRSVSWYQQTPGQGLQFLFEYFSETQRNKGNFPGRFSGRQFSNSRSEMNVSTLELGDSALYLCASSLLPDRVDGYTFGSGTRLTVV.

This chain links TRBV2 with TRBJ2-5; D may be TRBD1 (5 bases). Trimming stripped 8 bases from V and 2 bases from J, with 15 bases between. The CDR3 runs to 14 residues. The germline V gene encodes CDR1 SNHLY and CDR2 FYNNEI. CDR3 protein: CASSSVTVQETQYF. CDR3 sequence (DNA): TGTGCCAGCTCCTCTGTGACAGTGCAAGAGACCCAGTACTTC.

This chain connects TRBV19 to TRBJ1-2; perhaps TRBD1 as D (5 bases). Germline CDR1 LNHDA, CDR2 SQIVND (reference sequence). This CDR3 is 14 amino acids long. V was shortened by 6 bases and J by 8 bases, with 19 bases between the two germline ends. CDR3 sequence (DNA): TGTGCCAGTAGGAGGGAGAGAGGGGCAGGAGGCTACACCTTC. Translating gives CASRRERGAGGYTF.

The CDR3 DNA reads as TGTGCCATCAGCGTACTAGCGGGGGGCCCCTACGAGCAGTACTTC. Translating it yields CAISVLAGGPYEQYF. The rearrangement uses TRBV10-3 and TRBJ2-7; 12 bases are shared with TRBD2. The germline V gene encodes CDR1 ENHRY and CDR2 SYGVKD. The CDR3 is made up of 15 amino acids. With V trimmed by 6 bases and J by 2 bases, 5 bases remained unmatched.

The V gene is TRBV19, the J gene TRBJ1-5; TRBD1 aligns across 8 bases. J gave up 4 bases and V 9 bases, and 11 bases lay outside the gene matches. The V gene's germline CDR1 is LNHDA and CDR2 SQIVND (reference sequence). The CDR3 has 15 amino acids. The CDR3 DNA reads TGTGCCAGCCGATCCGGGACAGGAGCTAATCAGCCCCAGCATTTT. Translation gives CASRSGTGANQPQHF.

In this sample, this clone turned up once. The chain combines TRBV2 with TRBJ2-7; 9 positions match TRBD1. The CDR3 is 12 amino acids. With 9 bases clipped from V and 3 bases from J, the junction kept 3 bases outside the gene matches. The germline gives CDR1 SNHLY, CDR2 FYNNEI. Here the CDR3 reads CASTGQGYEQYF. In DNA, the CDR3 is TGTGCCAGTACGGGACAGGGCTACGAGCAGTACTTC.

The rearrangement joins TRBV10-3 to TRBJ2-3; 7 bases are shared with TRBD1. Germline V gene lookup returns CDR1 ENHRY and CDR2 SYGVKD. The junction had 12 bases not matched to a gene; V was cut back by 2 bases and J by 4 bases. The CDR3 has 17 residues. CDR3: CAISETRYRGFADTQYF. For the CDR3, the DNA is TGTGCCATCAGTGAGACGCGATACAGGGGTTTCGCAGATACGCAGTATTTT.

This clone was seen only a few times. CDR3 bases: TGTGCCAGCAGCCAATGGGACAGGTCGAACACTGAAGCTTTCTTT. Translating gives CASSQWDRSNTEAFF. V is TRBV4-2 and J is TRBJ1-1; 8 bases line up with TRBD1. CDR1 is LGHNA and CDR2 is YNFKEQ in the germline V gene. The CDR3 has 15 amino acids. J gave up 1 base and V 2 bases, and 3 bases lay outside the gene matches.

The CDR3 loop is CATLRRAPDTQYF. As DNA, the CDR3 is TGTGCCACTCTCAGGAGGGCTCCAGATACGCAGTATTTT. J is TRBJ2-3 and V is TRBV19, with TRBD2 as a possible D gene (6 bases). Trimming removed 10 bases at V and 4 bases at J, with 15 bases between. Germline lookup yields CDR1 LNHDA and CDR2 SQIVND (reference sequence). This CDR3 contains 13 residues.

J is TRBJ2-5 and V is TRBV18; tentatively, D is TRBD1 (6 bases). CDR3 length equals 15 residues. Germline V gene lookup returns CDR1 KGHSH and CDR2 LQKENI. V was cut by 0 bases and J by 1 base, with 9 bases left in between. The CDR3: CASSPPGQTQETQYF. CDR3 sequence (DNA): TGTGCCAGCTCACCACCAGGACAGACCCAAGAGACCCAGTACTTC.

The chain recombines TRBV5-4 with TRBJ2-5; D tentatively fits TRBD1 or TRBD2 (5 bases each). The CDR3 length is 13 residues. Germline CDR1 reads SGHNT; CDR2 reads YYREEE (reference sequence). Trimming stripped 5 bases from V and 8 bases from J, with 16 bases between. CDR3 in amino acids: CASSSGTERTQYF. CDR3 DNA: TGTGCCAGCAGTTCCGGGACGGAGAGAACCCAGTACTTC.

V usage is TRBV30 and J usage is TRBJ1-3; 10 nucleotides agree with TRBD1. The CDR3 contains 15 residues. Germline lookup yields CDR1 GTSNPN and CDR2 SVGIG (reference sequence). With V trimmed by 0 bases and J by 3 bases, 2 bases remained unmatched. The CDR3 sequence: CAWSVGQGGGNTIYF. As DNA, the CDR3 is TGTGCCTGGAGTGTCGGACAGGGGGGTGGAAACACCATATATTTT.

This clone appeared once. The chain employs TRBV15 and TRBJ2-7; 9 bases map to TRBD1. The CDR3 sequence is 15 residues long. The germline V gene encodes CDR1 LNHNV and CDR2 YYDKDF (reference sequence). V dropped 0 bases and J dropped 9; count of bases not matched to a gene: 9. The CDR3 DNA reads as TGTGCCACCAGCAGAGATCCCACAGGGGGCTTCGGGCAGTACTTC. As protein: CATSRDPTGGFGQYF.

The gene calls are TRBV10-2 and TRBJ2-1; D unresolved. The length of the CDR3 is 13 residues. With 6 bases removed from V and 5 bases from J, the gap between germline ends came to 11 bases. Germline values: CDR1 WSHSY, CDR2 SAAADI. The CDR3 region has the DNA TGCGCCAGCAGCTTCCCCCCCCACAATGAGCAGTTCTTC. Its translation: CASSFPPHNEQFF.

The genes are TRBV11-3 and TRBJ2-1; 7 bases are shared with TRBD2. J lost 0 bases, V lost 5 bases, and 13 bases had no gene match. Germline CDR1 and CDR2: SGHNT and YENEEA. The CDR3 loop spans 18 amino acids. In DNA, the CDR3 is TGTGCCAGCAGCCCCGGGGGGATAGCGGCTCTCTCCTACAATGAGCAGTTCTTC. This encodes CASSPGGIAALSYNEQFF.

The genes are TRBV19 and TRBJ2-5, with a tentative D call TRBD2 (6 bases). This CDR3 comprises 12 residues. Germline lookup yields CDR1 LNHDA and CDR2 SQIVND (reference sequence). V dropped 10 bases and J dropped 1 base, with 10 bases sitting between them. CDR3 nucleotides: TGTGCCACCGGGACTCTCCAAGAGACCCAGTACTTC. As protein: CATGTLQETQYF. Variable domain in full (rest from reference TRBV19 and TRBJ2-5): DGGITQSPKYLFRKEGQNVTLSCEQNLNHDAMYWYRQDPGQGLRLIYYSQIVNDFQKGDIAEGYSVSREKKESFPLTVTSAQKNPTAFYLCATGTLQETQYFGPGTRLLVL.

The chain combines TRBV4-3 with TRBJ1-1; possibly TRBD1 for D (6 bases). Trimming shortened V by 0 bases and J by 4 bases, and 24 bases separated the two germline ends. CDR3 length equals 19 residues. Germline V gene data show CDR1 as LGHNA and CDR2 as YSLEER. CDR3 sequence reads: CASSQDLGGRTGAGTEAFF. CDR3 bases: TGCGCCAGCAGCCAAGATCTAGGGGGTAGAACCGGGGCGGGCACTGAAGCTTTCTTT.

This chain links TRBV6-5 with TRBJ1-2; D is undetermined. Germline V gene data show CDR1 as MNHEY and CDR2 as SVGAGI. The CDR3 totals 15 residues. Trimming left V 0 bases short and J 4 bases short, with 12 bases between. The CDR3 sequence is CASSYSRGNPYGYTF. Here the CDR3 DNA reads TGTGCCAGCAGTTACTCCCGGGGTAATCCCTATGGCTACACCTTC.

This rearrangement joins TRBV5-4 to TRBJ2-7; 11 nucleotides agree with TRBD2. CDR3 size: 15 residues. Germline-derived CDR1 and CDR2 are SGHNT and YYREEE (reference sequence). V gave up 5 bases and J gave up 3 bases; unmatched junction bases: 7. The CDR3 bases are TGTGCCAGCAGTTCAGGACTAGCGGGTTACTACGAGCAGTACTTC. Amino acid sequence: CASSSGLAGYYEQYF.

The gene calls are TRBV27 and TRBJ2-4; D not resolved. This CDR3 spans 17 amino acids. Germline V gene lookup returns CDR1 MNHEY and CDR2 SMNVEV (reference sequence). V was cut by 4 bases and J by 2 bases, with 18 bases left in between. The CDR3 DNA reads TGTGCCAGCAGTTCCTTTTCTAGGGCGGCGACCAAAAACATTCAGTACTTC. This codes for CASSSFSRAATKNIQYF.